This T cell receptor (beta chain) derives from a study of graft-versus-host responses after intestinal transplantation. Study overall: Following induction with anti-thymocyte globulin, all recipients were given tacrolimus and steroids for two to three years.

Study results and limitations: Allografts of one patient group, those with graft-donor T cell macrochimerism, had high graft-versus-host to host-versus-graft clonal ratios. Early post-transplant HvG declines were associated with peak circulating GvH clone levels. GvH clones surfaced in recipient marrow, some emerging earlier in ileum or blood.

Using immunoSEQ multiplex PCR, the repertoire was profiled, and TCRdb retains in-frame clones only, with some absent. This sample carries tens of thousands of clones, 90% of them seen once, and the ten largest clones take about 4%. Worth noting for this clone: Its antigen is unknown.

The CDR3 loop spans 15 amino acids. V lost 1 base and J lost 3, with 10 bases in between. The germline V gene encodes CDR1 MGHRA and CDR2 YSYEKL. The TCR sequence derives from a human donor who was the organ donor for an intestinal transplant. The sample was unstimulated CD8+ T cells sorted from spleen or lymph node cells, taken before transplant. The rearrangement uses TRBV4-1 and TRBJ1-5; D is possibly TRBD1 (6 bases). CDR3 region: CASSQGQADNQPQHF. The CDR3, as DNA: TGCGCCAGCAGCCAAGGACAGGCCGACAATCAGCCCCAGCATTTT.